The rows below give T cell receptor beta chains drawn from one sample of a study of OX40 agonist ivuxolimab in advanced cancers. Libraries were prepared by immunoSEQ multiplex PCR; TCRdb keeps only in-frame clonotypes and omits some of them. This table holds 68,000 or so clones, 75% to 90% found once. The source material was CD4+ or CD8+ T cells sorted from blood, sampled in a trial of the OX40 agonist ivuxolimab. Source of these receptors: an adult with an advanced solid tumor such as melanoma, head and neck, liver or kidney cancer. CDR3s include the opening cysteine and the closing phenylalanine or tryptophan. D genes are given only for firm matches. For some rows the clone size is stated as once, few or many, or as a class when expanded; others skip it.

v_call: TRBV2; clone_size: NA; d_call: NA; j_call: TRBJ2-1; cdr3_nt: TGTGCCAGCAGTGTCACGGGACTGGCCTACAATGAGCAGTTCTTC; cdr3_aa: CASSVTGLAYNEQFF
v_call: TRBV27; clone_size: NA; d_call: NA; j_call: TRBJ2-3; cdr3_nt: TGTGCCAGCAGTTTATCTCCAGGCACAGATACGCAGTATTTT; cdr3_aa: CASSLSPGTDTQYF
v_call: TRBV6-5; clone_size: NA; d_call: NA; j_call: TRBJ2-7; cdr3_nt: TGTGCCAGCAGTTCCCAACAGAGCTCCTACGAGCAGTACTTC; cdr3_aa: CASSSQQSSYEQYF
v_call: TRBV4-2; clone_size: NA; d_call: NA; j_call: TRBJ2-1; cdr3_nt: TGTGCCAGCAGCCAAGGAATTTCAGGGTATGAGCAGTTCTTC; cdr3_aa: CASSQGISGYEQFF
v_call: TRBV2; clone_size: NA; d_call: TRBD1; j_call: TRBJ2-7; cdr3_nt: TGTGCCAGCAGTGAGCAAGGACAGGGGGCCTACGAGCAGTACTTC; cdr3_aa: CASSEQGQGAYEQYF
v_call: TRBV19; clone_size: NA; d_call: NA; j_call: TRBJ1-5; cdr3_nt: TGTGCCAGTAGTCCCCTTATACCTGATCAGCCCCAGCATTTT; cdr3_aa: CASSPLIPDQPQHF
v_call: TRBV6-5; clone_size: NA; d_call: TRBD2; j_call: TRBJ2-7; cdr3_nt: TGTGCCAGCAAAAAAGGGCGGGAGGGGTTCGAGCAGTACTTC; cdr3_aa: CASKKGREGFEQYF
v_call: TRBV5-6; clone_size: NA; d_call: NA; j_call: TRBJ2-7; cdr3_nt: TGTGCCAGCAGGGGTAGCTCCTACGAGCAGTACTTC; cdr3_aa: CASRGSSYEQYF
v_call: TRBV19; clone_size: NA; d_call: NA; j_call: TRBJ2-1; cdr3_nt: TGTGCCAGTAGTATGGGAAGGTCCCAACTACAAAACAATGAGCAGTTCTTC; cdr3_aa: CASSMGRSQLQNNEQFF
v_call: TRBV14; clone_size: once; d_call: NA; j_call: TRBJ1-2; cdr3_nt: TGTGCCAGCAGCCAGATGGGAGCAGGGGCCTCATATGGCTACACCTTC; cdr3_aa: CASSQMGAGASYGYTF
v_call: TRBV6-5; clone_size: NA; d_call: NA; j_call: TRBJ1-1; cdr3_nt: TGTGCCAGCAGCGCAGTTAACACTGAAGCTTTCTTT; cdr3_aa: CASSAVNTEAFF
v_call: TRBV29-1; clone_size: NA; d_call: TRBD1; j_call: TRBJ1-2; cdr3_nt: TGCAGCGGACAGGGCTCGCTTAACTATGGCTACACCTTC; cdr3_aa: CSGQGSLNYGYTF
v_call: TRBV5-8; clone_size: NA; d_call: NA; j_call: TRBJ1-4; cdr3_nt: TGTGCCAGCAGCTTGGAAAGGGGCAACGGTGGACTGTTTTTT; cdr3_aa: CASSLERGNGGLFF
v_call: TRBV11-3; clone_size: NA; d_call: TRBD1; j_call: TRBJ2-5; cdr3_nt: TGTGCCAGCGCCCGCCCCCCGACAGGGGAAGAGACCCAGTACTTC; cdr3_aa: CASARPPTGEETQYF
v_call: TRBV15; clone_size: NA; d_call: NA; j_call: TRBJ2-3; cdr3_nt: TGTGCCACCAAGGACAGCCAAAACACAGATACGCAGTATTTT; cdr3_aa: CATKDSQNTDTQYF
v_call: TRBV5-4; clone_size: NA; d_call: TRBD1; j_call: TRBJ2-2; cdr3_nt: TGTGCCAGCAGTATTGGACAGGGGGCGAACACCGGGGAGCTGTTTTTT; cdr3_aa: CASSIGQGANTGELFF
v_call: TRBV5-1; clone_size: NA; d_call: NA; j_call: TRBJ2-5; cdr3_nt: TGCGCCAGCAGCTTTGACGGATGGGAGACCCAGTACTTC; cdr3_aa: CASSFDGWETQYF
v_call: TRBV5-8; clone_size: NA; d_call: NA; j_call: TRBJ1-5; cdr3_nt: TGTGCCAGCAGCTTAGACAGGCATGAGATCGGGTTTTCTCAGCCCCAGCATTTT; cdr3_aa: CASSLDRHEIGFSQPQHF
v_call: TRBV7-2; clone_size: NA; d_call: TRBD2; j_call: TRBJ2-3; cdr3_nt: TGTGCCAGCAGCCCGAGCGGGGGGAGCTCAGATACGCAGTATTTT; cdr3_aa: CASSPSGGSSDTQYF
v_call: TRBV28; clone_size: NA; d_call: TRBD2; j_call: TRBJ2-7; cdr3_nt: TGTGCCAGCAGTTTAACGGGACTAGCGGGGGGTAGGTACGAGCAGTACTTC; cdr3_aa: CASSLTGLAGGRYEQYF
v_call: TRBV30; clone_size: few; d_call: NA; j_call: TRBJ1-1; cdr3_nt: TGTGCCTGGAGTCTCGAGGGGGGCACTGAAGCTTTCTTT; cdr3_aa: CAWSLEGGTEAFF
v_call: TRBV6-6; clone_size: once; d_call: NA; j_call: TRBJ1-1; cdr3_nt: TGTGCCAGCAGTTACTCGAGGGGGGGGAACACTGAAGCTTTCTTT; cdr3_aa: CASSYSRGGNTEAFF
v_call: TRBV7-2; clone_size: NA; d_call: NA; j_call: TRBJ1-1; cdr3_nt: TGTGCCAGCAGCTTACTAGGGGGAGACACTGAAGCTTTCTTT; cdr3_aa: CASSLLGGDTEAFF
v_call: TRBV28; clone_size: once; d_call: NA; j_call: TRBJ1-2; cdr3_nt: TGTGCCAGCAATAGTGAAAAGGGCTATGGCTACACCTTC; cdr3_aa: CASNSEKGYGYTF
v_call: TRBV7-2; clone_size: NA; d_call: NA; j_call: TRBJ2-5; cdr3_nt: TGTGCCAGCAGCTTAGCGGGCCAGGGGCCGGACTTC; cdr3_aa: CASSLAGQGPDF
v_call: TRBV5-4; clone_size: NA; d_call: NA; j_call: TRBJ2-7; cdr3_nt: TGTGCCAGCAGCTTGGATTGGAGGGGCTACGAGCAGTACTTC; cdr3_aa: CASSLDWRGYEQYF